These T cell receptor beta chains were read from a single sample in a study of cytomegalovirus exposure and HLA in healthy donors. Some clones are missing from TCRdb's copy, which holds only in-frame ones; the method was immunoSEQ multiplex PCR. The sample yields about 95,000 clones, around 79% seen once. The sequenced sample was PBMCs. These receptors all come from a woman aged 35 to 49 in good health and CMV-seronegative. Each CDR3 is given with its conserved first and last residue. Each record gives: CDR3 DNA, CDR3 protein, V gene, D gene, J gene, clone size. The D gene is left open where the match is weak. Rows give clone size only sometimes, using once, few, many, or a class for an expanded clone.

DNA: TGTGCCAGCAAACGGTCTTCCTACGAGCAGTACTTC
CDR3: CASKRSSYEQYF
V: TRBV2
D: -
J: TRBJ2-7
size: -

DNA: TGTGCCAGCAGCGTGTCGGAGTGGCAGGACCAAGCGGACTACACCTTC
CDR3: CASSVSEWQDQADYTF
V: TRBV9
D: -
J: TRBJ1-2
size: -

DNA: TGCGCCAGCAGCTGGCCGGGAGAAGTAGCGGGTTATTACAATGAGCAGTTCTTC
CDR3: CASSWPGEVAGYYNEQFF
V: TRBV5-1
D: TRBD2
J: TRBJ2-1
size: -

DNA: TGTGCCAGCAGCGAAGACAGGGGAGCAGAGACCCAGTACTTC
CDR3: CASSEDRGAETQYF
V: TRBV2
D: TRBD1
J: TRBJ2-5
size: -

DNA: TGTGCCAGCAGCTTCGGAGGAGGCGGCAATGAGCAGTTCTTC
CDR3: CASSFGGGGNEQFF
V: TRBV5-6
D: -
J: TRBJ2-1
size: -

DNA: TGTGCCAGCAGCGTTAGTTTACAGGCTCTCGGAGGGGCTTTCTTT
CDR3: CASSVSLQALGGAFF
V: TRBV9
D: -
J: TRBJ1-1
size: few

DNA: TGTGCCATAAAGGGGGCATGGAACACTGAAGCTTTCTTT
CDR3: CAIKGAWNTEAFF
V: TRBV6-5
D: TRBD1
J: TRBJ1-1
size: -

DNA: TGTGCCAGCAGCTTGTCCGGGACAGCGGCAGAGACCCAGTACTTC
CDR3: CASSLSGTAAETQYF
V: TRBV5-4
D: TRBD1
J: TRBJ2-5
size: -

DNA: TGTGCCAGCAGCTTAGCTCCAGGCATGAACACTGAAGCTTTCTTT
CDR3: CASSLAPGMNTEAFF
V: TRBV7-2
D: -
J: TRBJ1-1
size: -

DNA: TGTGCCAGCAGATCGGACAGGTACACTGAAGCTTTCTTT
CDR3: CASRSDRYTEAFF
V: TRBV7-6
D: TRBD1
J: TRBJ1-1
size: -

DNA: TGTGCCAGTAGCAACCGGGTAAATACGCAGTATTTT
CDR3: CASSNRVNTQYF
V: TRBV19
D: -
J: TRBJ2-3
size: few

DNA: TGTGCCAGCAGTGAATCGGGGGGCTCTGGGCACTACGAGCAGTACTTC
CDR3: CASSESGGSGHYEQYF
V: TRBV2
D: -
J: TRBJ2-7
size: -

DNA: TGCGCCAGCAGTCTGGGGGCTAGCGGGGGGCAAGAGACCCAGTACTTC
CDR3: CASSLGASGGQETQYF
V: TRBV5-1
D: TRBD2
J: TRBJ2-5
size: -

DNA: TGCGCCAGCAGCCAAGGGTTAGATGGTACGCAGTATTTT
CDR3: CASSQGLDGTQYF
V: TRBV4-3
D: -
J: TRBJ2-3
size: -

DNA: TGCGCCAGCAGCCAAGACAGGATGAACACTGAAGCTTTCTTT
CDR3: CASSQDRMNTEAFF
V: TRBV4-3
D: -
J: TRBJ1-1
size: -

DNA: TGTGCCAGCAGCTTAACCGGACAGAACACTGAAGCTTTCTTT
CDR3: CASSLTGQNTEAFF
V: TRBV7-9
D: -
J: TRBJ1-1
size: few

DNA: TGTGCCAGCTCACCACCGCTCAGGGGGACTCCTAACTATGGCTACACCTTC
CDR3: CASSPPLRGTPNYGYTF
V: TRBV18
D: TRBD1
J: TRBJ1-2
size: -

DNA: TGTGCCAGCAGCTTAGCGGTAGGAGGTCCGGAGACCCAGTACTTC
CDR3: CASSLAVGGPETQYF
V: TRBV7-2
D: -
J: TRBJ2-5
size: -

DNA: TGCGCCAGCAGCCAACTGGCCAGGGCGGATTATGGCTACACCTTC
CDR3: CASSQLARADYGYTF
V: TRBV4-1
D: -
J: TRBJ1-2
size: -

DNA: TGTGCCAGCAGCTTAGAGGGTTTGGGAGGTCAGCCCCAGCATTTT
CDR3: CASSLEGLGGQPQHF
V: TRBV7-9
D: -
J: TRBJ1-5
size: -

DNA: TGTGCCATCAGTTTCGACAGCCCCTATGGCTACACCTTC
CDR3: CAISFDSPYGYTF
V: TRBV10-3
D: -
J: TRBJ1-2
size: -

DNA: TGTGCCAGCAGTCGCCCGGGACAGGGGCACACTGAAGCTTTCTTT
CDR3: CASSRPGQGHTEAFF
V: TRBV6-6
D: TRBD1
J: TRBJ1-1
size: once

DNA: TGCAGCGTCGTTGGGGGGGCGGGGGGAAGCTACGAGCAGTACTTC
CDR3: CSVVGGAGGSYEQYF
V: TRBV29-1
D: TRBD2
J: TRBJ2-7
size: few

DNA: TGCAGCGTACCCCGCGGGGGAAGCCTAAGGAATTCACCCCTCCACTTT
CDR3: CSVPRGGSLRNSPLHF
V: TRBV29-1
D: -
J: TRBJ1-6
size: -

DNA: TGTGCCAGCAGTACTACGGGGAGCTCCTACAATGAGCAGTTCTTC
CDR3: CASSTTGSSYNEQFF
V: TRBV9
D: -
J: TRBJ2-1
size: -

DNA: TGTGCCAGCAGCGTTATAGAGAACACTGAAGCTTTCTTT
CDR3: CASSVIENTEAFF
V: TRBV9
D: -
J: TRBJ1-1
size: -

DNA: TGCGCCAGCAGTGATTGGGGGACAGCCTCCTACGAGCAGTACTTC
CDR3: CASSDWGTASYEQYF
V: TRBV10-2
D: TRBD1
J: TRBJ2-7
size: once

DNA: TGTGCCAGCAGTGAGGAGGGGAACACTGAAGCTTTCTTT
CDR3: CASSEEGNTEAFF
V: TRBV2
D: -
J: TRBJ1-1
size: -

DNA: TGTGCCAGCAGCTCATCTAGCGGGTTCTTCTCCTACGAGCAGTACTTC
CDR3: CASSSSSGFFSYEQYF
V: TRBV7-9
D: TRBD2
J: TRBJ2-7
size: -

DNA: TGTGCTAGCGGAATTAGGGGTGGAGCCCCCCCCACAGATACGCAGTATTTT
CDR3: CASGIRGGAPPTDTQYF
V: TRBV28
D: -
J: TRBJ2-3
size: -

DNA: TGCGCCAGCAGCTACGACAGGGATCCGGGGGGGGAAGCTTTCTTT
CDR3: CASSYDRDPGGEAFF
V: TRBV4-3
D: TRBD1
J: TRBJ1-1
size: -

DNA: TGCGCCAGCAGCACAGAACAGGATACGCAGTATTTT
CDR3: CASSTEQDTQYF
V: TRBV5-1
D: -
J: TRBJ2-3
size: -

DNA: TGTGCCAGCAGCGTAGGACAGTCTGGCGAGCAGTACTTC
CDR3: CASSVGQSGEQYF
V: TRBV9
D: -
J: TRBJ2-7
size: -

DNA: TGTGCCAGCAGCGTAGTAGCGGGGGGACCCACTGGGGAGACCCAGTACTTC
CDR3: CASSVVAGGPTGETQYF
V: TRBV9
D: TRBD2
J: TRBJ2-5
size: -

DNA: TGTGCCAGCAGTGAACGCAGGGGGTTAAGCAATCAGCCCCAGCATTTT
CDR3: CASSERRGLSNQPQHF
V: TRBV6-1
D: TRBD1
J: TRBJ1-5
size: -

DNA: TGCGCCAGCAGCTTTCCGCTTGAGGACACTGAAGCTTTCTTT
CDR3: CASSFPLEDTEAFF
V: TRBV5-1
D: -
J: TRBJ1-1
size: -

DNA: TGTGCCAGCAGTGTCGCCAGGGGGCGCTTGGGGGCTTTCTTT
CDR3: CASSVARGRLGAFF
V: TRBV6-1
D: TRBD1
J: TRBJ1-1
size: once

DNA: TGTGCCAGTAGTATTGACGGACAGCGGAGTCCGCCCCAGCATTTT
CDR3: CASSIDGQRSPPQHF
V: TRBV19
D: -
J: TRBJ1-5
size: -

DNA: TGCGCCAGCAGCCCAGGGACTAGCGGGGGGGCCGGAGAGACCCAGTACTTC
CDR3: CASSPGTSGGAGETQYF
V: TRBV5-1
D: TRBD2
J: TRBJ2-5
size: -

DNA: TGTGCCAGCAGTACGGGCGACAGTTCCTATGGCTACACCTTC
CDR3: CASSTGDSSYGYTF
V: TRBV6-6
D: -
J: TRBJ1-2
size: once

DNA: TGTGCCAGCAGTGAAGATCCCGTCAGCTCCTATAATTCACCCCTCCACTTT
CDR3: CASSEDPVSSYNSPLHF
V: TRBV6-1
D: -
J: TRBJ1-6
size: once

DNA: TGCGCCAGCAGCCCGTTGGGCGCAACTAATGAAAAACTGTTTTTT
CDR3: CASSPLGATNEKLFF
V: TRBV5-1
D: -
J: TRBJ1-4
size: -

DNA: TGCGCCAGCAGCCAGGGCAGGGCGTACTATGGCTACACCTTC
CDR3: CASSQGRAYYGYTF
V: TRBV4-1
D: -
J: TRBJ1-2
size: -

DNA: TGCGCCAGCAGCCAAGTCACGGCCAGGGGCGAGGATGGCTACACCTTC
CDR3: CASSQVTARGEDGYTF
V: TRBV4-3
D: -
J: TRBJ1-2
size: -

DNA: TGCGCCAGCAGCCCGCGGGGCCTGGATGGCTACACCTTC
CDR3: CASSPRGLDGYTF
V: TRBV5-1
D: -
J: TRBJ1-2
size: -

DNA: TGTGCCTGGAGTGCAGGCCCCACAGCCCCATACACCTTC
CDR3: CAWSAGPTAPYTF
V: TRBV30
D: -
J: TRBJ1-2
size: -

DNA: TGTGCCAGCAGCCCCTCCCAGGGTGACTATGGCTACACCTTC
CDR3: CASSPSQGDYGYTF
V: TRBV7-9
D: -
J: TRBJ1-2
size: -